One T cell receptor beta chain is described in this entry. What it recognizes is unknown. The CDR3 spans 14 residues. CDR1 SGHVS and CDR2 FQNEAQ come from the germline V gene. V lost 5 bases and J lost 4; bases outside the gene matches: 7. Sequenced by immunoSEQ multiplex PCR; TCRdb stores in-frame clones only, minus some. The sample holds about 95,000 clones; approximately 92% are singletons and the top ten take roughly 0.33%. The source of the sample is a study of OX40 agonist ivuxolimab in advanced cancers. Study context: At doses from 0.01 to 10 mg/kg, patients were given intravenous ivuxolimab every 2 weeks. Study-wide findings and caveats: The mean number of expanded clones was higher in CD8+ T cells than in CD4+.

This TCR derives from an adult with an advanced solid tumor such as melanoma, head and neck, liver or kidney cancer. This sequence joins TRBV7-8 and TRBJ2-7; 8 bases are shared with TRBD1. Sample: CD4+ or CD8+ T cells sorted from blood, taken in a trial of the OX40 agonist ivuxolimab. The CDR3 loop is CASSLGQGIYEQYF. For the CDR3, the DNA is TGTGCCAGCAGCCTAGGACAGGGAATATACGAGCAGTACTTC.